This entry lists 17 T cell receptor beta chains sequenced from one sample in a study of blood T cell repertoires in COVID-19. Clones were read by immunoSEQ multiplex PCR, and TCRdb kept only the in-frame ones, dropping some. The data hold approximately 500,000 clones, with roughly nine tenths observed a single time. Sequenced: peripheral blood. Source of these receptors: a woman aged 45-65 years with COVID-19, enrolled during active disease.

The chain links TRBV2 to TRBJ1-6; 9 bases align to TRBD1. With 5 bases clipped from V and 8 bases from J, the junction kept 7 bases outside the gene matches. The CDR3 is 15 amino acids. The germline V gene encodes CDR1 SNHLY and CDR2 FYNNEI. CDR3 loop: CASSPDRGKDSPLHF. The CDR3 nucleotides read TGTGCCAGCAGTCCGGACAGGGGAAAGGATTCACCCCTCCACTTT.

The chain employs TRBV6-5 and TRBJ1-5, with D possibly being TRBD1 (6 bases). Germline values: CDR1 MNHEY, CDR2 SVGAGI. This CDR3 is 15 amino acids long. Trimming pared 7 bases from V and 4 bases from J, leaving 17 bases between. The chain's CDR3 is CASIPLRGANQPQHF. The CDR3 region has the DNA TGTGCCAGCATCCCCTTACGGGGGGCGAATCAGCCCCAGCATTTT.

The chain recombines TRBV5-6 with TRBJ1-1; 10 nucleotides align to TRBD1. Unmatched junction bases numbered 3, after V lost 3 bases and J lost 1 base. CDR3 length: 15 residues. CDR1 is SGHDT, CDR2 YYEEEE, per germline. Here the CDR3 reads CASSWGTGANTEAFF. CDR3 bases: TGTGCCAGCAGCTGGGGGACAGGGGCGAACACTGAAGCTTTCTTT.

CDR3: CASSLLDSSYEQYF. CDR3 DNA: TGCGCCAGCAGTCTGCTGGACAGTAGCTACGAGCAGTACTTC. The rearrangement uses TRBV5-1 and TRBJ2-7; D possibly corresponds to TRBD1 (6 bases). The CDR3 contains 14 residues. Trimming took 5 bases from V and 3 from J, leaving 15 bases between them. Germline values: CDR1 SGHRS, CDR2 YFSETQ.

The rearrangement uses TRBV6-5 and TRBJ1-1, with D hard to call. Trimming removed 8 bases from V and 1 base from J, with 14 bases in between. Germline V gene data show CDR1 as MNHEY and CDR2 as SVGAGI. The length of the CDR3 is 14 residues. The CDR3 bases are TGTGCCAGCCCCGGAGTCACGGCGAACACTGAAGCTTTCTTT. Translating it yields CASPGVTANTEAFF.

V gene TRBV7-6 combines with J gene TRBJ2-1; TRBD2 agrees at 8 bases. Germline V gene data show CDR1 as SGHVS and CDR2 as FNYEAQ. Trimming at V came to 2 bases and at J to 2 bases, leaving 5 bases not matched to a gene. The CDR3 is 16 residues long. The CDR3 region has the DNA TGTGCCAGCAGCTTAAGGGCGGGGGGAACCTACAATGAGCAGTTCTTC. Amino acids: CASSLRAGGTYNEQFF.

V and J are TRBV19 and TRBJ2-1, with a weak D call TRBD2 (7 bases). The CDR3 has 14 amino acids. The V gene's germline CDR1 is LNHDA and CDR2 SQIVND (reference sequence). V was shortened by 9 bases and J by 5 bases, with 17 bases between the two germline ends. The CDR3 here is CASHRGGENNEQFF. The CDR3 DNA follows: TGTGCCAGCCATAGGGGGGGGGAAAACAATGAGCAGTTCTTC.

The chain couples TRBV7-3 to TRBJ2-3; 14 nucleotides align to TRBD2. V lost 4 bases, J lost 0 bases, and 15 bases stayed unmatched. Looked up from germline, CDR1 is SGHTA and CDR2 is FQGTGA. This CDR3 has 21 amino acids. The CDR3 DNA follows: TGTGCCAGCAGCTCTACCGGGACTAGCGGGGGTTACCGTTCTAGCACAGATACGCAGTATTTT. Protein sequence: CASSSTGTSGGYRSSTDTQYF.

CDR3 amino acids: CASSRTWGVEQYF. The CDR3 DNA sequence: TGTGCCAGCAGTCGAACGTGGGGGGTCGAGCAGTACTTC. The chain links TRBV12-3 or TRBV12-4 to TRBJ2-7, with D possibly matching TRBD2 (6 bases). Trimming removed 5 bases from V and 6 bases from J, with 14 bases in between. There are 13 residues in the CDR3.

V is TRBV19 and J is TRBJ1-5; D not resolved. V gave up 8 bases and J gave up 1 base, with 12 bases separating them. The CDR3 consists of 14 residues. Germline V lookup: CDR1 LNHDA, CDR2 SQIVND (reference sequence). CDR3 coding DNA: TGTGCCAGTTCGGGGAGATTGAGCAATCAGCCCCAGCATTTT. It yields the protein CASSGRLSNQPQHF.

CDR3 amino acids: CASNRDRDPIGTEAFF. For the CDR3, the DNA is TGTGCCTCAAATCGGGACAGGGATCCAATTGGCACTGAAGCTTTCTTT. This chain joins TRBV19 and TRBJ1-1; 9 nucleotides align to TRBD1. CDR3 length equals 16 residues. Germline CDR1 reads LNHDA; CDR2 reads SQIVND (reference sequence). Unmatched junction bases numbered 17, after V lost 11 bases and J lost 4 bases.

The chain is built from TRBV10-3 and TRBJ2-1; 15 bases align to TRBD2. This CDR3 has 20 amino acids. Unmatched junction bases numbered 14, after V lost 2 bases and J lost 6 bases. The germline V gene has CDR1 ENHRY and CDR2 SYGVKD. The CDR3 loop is CAISENWGLAGGQSPNEQFF. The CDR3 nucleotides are TGTGCCATCAGTGAGAATTGGGGACTAGCGGGGGGCCAGTCCCCCAATGAGCAGTTCTTC.

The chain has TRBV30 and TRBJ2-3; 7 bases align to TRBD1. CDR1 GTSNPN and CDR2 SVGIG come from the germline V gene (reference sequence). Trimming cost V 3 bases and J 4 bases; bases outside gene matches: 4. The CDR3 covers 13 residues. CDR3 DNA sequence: TGTGCCTGGAGGGTTAGGGGGCCAGATACGCAGTATTTT. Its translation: CAWRVRGPDTQYF.

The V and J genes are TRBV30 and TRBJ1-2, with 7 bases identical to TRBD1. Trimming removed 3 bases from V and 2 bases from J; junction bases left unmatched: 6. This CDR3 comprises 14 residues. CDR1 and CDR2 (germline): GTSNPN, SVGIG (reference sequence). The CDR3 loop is CAWSADRVNYGYTF. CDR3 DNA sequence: TGTGCCTGGAGCGCTGACAGGGTGAACTATGGCTACACCTTC. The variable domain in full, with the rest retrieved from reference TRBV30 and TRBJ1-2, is SQTIHQWPATLVQPVGSPLSLECTVEGTSNPNLYWYRQAAGRGLQLLFYSVGIGQISSEVPQNLSASRPQDRQFILSSKKLLLSDSGFYLCAWSADRVNYGYTFGSGTRLTVV.

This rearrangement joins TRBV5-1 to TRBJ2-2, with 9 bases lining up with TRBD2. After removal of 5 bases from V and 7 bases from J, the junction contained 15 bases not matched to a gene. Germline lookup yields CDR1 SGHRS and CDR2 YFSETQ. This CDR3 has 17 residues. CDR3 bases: TGCGCCAGCAGTTCACGAAGCGGGGGGCCCTCGGACGGGGAGCTGTTTTTT. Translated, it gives CASSSRSGGPSDGELFF. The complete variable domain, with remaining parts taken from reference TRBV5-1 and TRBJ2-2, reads KAGVTQTPRYLIKTRGQQVTLSCSPISGHRSVSWYQQTPGQGLQFLFEYFSETQRNKGNFPGRFSGRQFSNSRSEMNVSTLELGDSALYLCASSSRSGGPSDGELFFGEGSRLTVL.

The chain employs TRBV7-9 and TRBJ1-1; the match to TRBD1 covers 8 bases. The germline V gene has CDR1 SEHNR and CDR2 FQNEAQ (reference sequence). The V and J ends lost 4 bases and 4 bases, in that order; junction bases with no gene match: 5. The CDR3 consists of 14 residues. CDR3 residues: CASSSGTGSTEAFF. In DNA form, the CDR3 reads TGTGCCAGCAGCTCTGGGACAGGTAGCACTGAAGCTTTCTTT.

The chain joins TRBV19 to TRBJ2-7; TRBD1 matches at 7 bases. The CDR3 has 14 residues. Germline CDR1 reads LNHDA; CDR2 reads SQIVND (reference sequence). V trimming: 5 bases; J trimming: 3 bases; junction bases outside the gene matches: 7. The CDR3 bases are TGTGCCAGTAGTGACGGGACAGACTACTACGAGCAGTACTTC. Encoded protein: CASSDGTDYYEQYF.